This paragraph covers one T cell receptor (beta chain) sequence. Antigen unknown. This record belongs to a study of T cells in Graves' hyperthyroidism and ophthalmopathy. Study as a whole: Peripheral blood was obtained at initial diagnosis, preceding any treatment.

Trimming removed 0 bases at V and 8 bases at J, with 19 bases between. Germline assignment: CDR1 KGHSH and CDR2 LQKENI. The CDR3 spans 16 residues. Study outcomes and limitations: With a median lead of about 6.9 months before onset, the model predicted ophthalmopathy.

Diagnostic assessment was based on clinical symptoms, serum thyroxine and TRAb, thyroid ultrasound and orbital computed tomography. Template material for amplifying TCR beta CDR3 regions consisted of RNA transcripts. A first-round RT-PCR of the TCR CDR3 used the HTBI primer set. TCRdb reprocessed the multiplex PCR reads with MiXCR, giving one entry per CDR3 protein. The sample includes about 210,000 distinct CDR3 sequences, under 20% of them seen just once. The sequence was collected from a man aged 50 or older with Graves' hyperthyroidism. Sequenced input: blood. J is TRBJ1-2 and V is TRBV18; D is undetermined. The CDR3 DNA reads as TGTGCCAGCTCACCACCGGGAGAACCGCCCTCGGTAGGCTACACCTTC. This translates into CASSPPGEPPSVGYTF.